This record concerns one T cell receptor beta chain sequence. The length of the CDR3 is 16 residues. The germline CDR1 and CDR2 sequences are LNHDA and SQIVND (reference sequence). With 4 bases removed from V and 7 bases from J, the gap between germline ends came to 22 bases. The data were obtained in a study of blood T cell repertoires in COVID-19. Only in-frame clones appear in the TCRdb table, and some are missing; sequencing was by immunoSEQ multiplex PCR. Of under 150,000 clones in the sample, less than 90% were seen once. The sample was peripheral blood. This TCR derives from a man aged 65 to 79 with acute or convalescent COVID-19. The V gene is TRBV19, the J gene TRBJ1-2; tentative D call: TRBD1 (5 bases). Here the CDR3 reads CASSTTSTNRWSGYTF. Written as DNA, the CDR3 is TGTGCCAGTAGTACGACCTCAACAAACAGGTGGAGTGGCTACACCTTC.